This T cell receptor (beta chain) emerged from a study of blood T cell repertoires in COVID-19. Study summary: PBMCs, B-cell-depleted T cells, or T cells provided the cDNA or gDNA that made up the material.

This CDR3 is 17 amino acids long. The germline CDR1 and CDR2 sequences are GTSNPN and SVGIG (reference sequence). V was clipped by 1 base and J by 4 bases; unmatched bases: 14. Generated by immunoSEQ multiplex PCR, the TCRdb table keeps only in-frame clones and is missing some. This sample has hundreds of thousands of clones; approximately 90% occur once, and the top ten carry around 4%. This clone was picked up one time. The rearrangement uses TRBV30 and TRBJ2-5, with 8 bases lining up with TRBD2. The sequencing sample was made of PBMCs or T cells enriched from blood (not recorded which). The clonotype originates from a woman in her twenties or thirties who had recovered from COVID-19. CDR3 in DNA: TGTGCCTGGAGTGGGGTAGGCGCGGGAGGTCCGCGAGAGACCCAGTACTTC. Its protein product is CAWSGVGAGGPRETQYF.